The entry that follows covers one TCR beta chain sequence. Source study methods: Using reference gene primer amplification, nucleated cell counts were estimated. TCRdb keeps only in-frame clones here, not all; method: immunoSEQ multiplex PCR. That table is the source of V, J and clone size, and D and trimming were worked out from the DNA. The top ten hold around 2% of the sample, which has around 110,000 clones, around four fifths seen once. The data belong to a study of blood T cell repertoires in COVID-19. Study summary: PBMCs, B-cell-depleted T cells, or T cells provided the cDNA or gDNA that made up the material.

The CDR3 sequence is 15 residues long. V lost 4 bases to trimming and J lost 7 bases, with 17 bases between them. Germline values: CDR1 MGHRA, CDR2 YSYEKL. The source of this sequence is a man between 25 and 39 years old with acute or convalescent COVID-19. Specimen: peripheral blood. The chain combines TRBV4-1 with TRBJ2-1, with D perhaps TRBD1 (5 bases). The CDR3 region is CASSPRPTTVNEQFF. In DNA form, the CDR3 reads TGCGCCAGCAGCCCCCGACCTACGACAGTAAATGAGCAGTTCTTC.